The sequence of this T cell receptor (beta chain) was determined in a study of blood T cells in healthy people across ages. Study as a whole: The template switching approach captured approximately one barcoded beta molecule for every two T cells.

A second roughly 7 to 12 cycle PCR used barcoded and J-beta primers. Each CDR3 protein gets one entry after TCRdb re-called the 5' RACE reads with MiXCR. The repertoire holds approximately 600,000 distinct CDR3 sequences, with approximately 50% as singletons. Overall study results and limits: Roughly linear declines in TCR beta diversity per million T cells occurred with age.

The extraction recovered at least 5.5 micrograms of total RNA per sample. The germline V gene encodes CDR1 LNHDA and CDR2 SQIVND (reference sequence). The V gene lost 7 bases and the J gene lost 6 bases, with 13 bases spanning the gap. This CDR3 is 14 amino acids long. Remarks on this clonotype: Its antigen remains unidentified.

The material sequenced was blood. This chain connects TRBV19 to TRBJ1-6; D may be TRBD1 (5 bases). The sequence was obtained from a man aged 60-69 years in good health. The CDR3 region is CASTGGASNSPLHF. The CDR3 DNA reads as TGTGCCAGTACCGGAGGGGCCAGTAATTCACCCCTCCACTTT.